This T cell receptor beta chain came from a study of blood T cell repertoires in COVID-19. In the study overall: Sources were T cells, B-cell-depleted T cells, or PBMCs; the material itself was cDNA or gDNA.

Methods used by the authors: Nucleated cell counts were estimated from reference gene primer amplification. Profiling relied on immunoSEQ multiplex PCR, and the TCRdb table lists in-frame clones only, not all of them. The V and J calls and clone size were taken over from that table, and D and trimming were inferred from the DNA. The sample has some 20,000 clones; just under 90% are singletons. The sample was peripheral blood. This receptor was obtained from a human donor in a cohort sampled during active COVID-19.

In nucleotides, the CDR3 is TGTGCCAGCAGCTTAGCGGGGGGGCACAATGAGCAGTTCTTC. Its protein product is CASSLAGGHNEQFF. J is TRBJ2-1 and V is TRBV11-3; 8 bases are a match to TRBD2. The CDR3 length is 14 residues. Germline CDR1 and CDR2: SGHNT and YENEEA. V shed 1 base and J 5 bases; nucleotides not matched to a gene: 1.